A selection of T cell receptor beta chains follows, all from one sample in a study of shared clonotypes between healthy human individuals. Produced via immunoSEQ multiplex PCR; TCRdb's table is partial and in-frame only. The sample has some 240,000 clones, 50% to 80% seen once. Specimen: memory CD4+ T cells sorted from blood. All receptors come from a man aged 25 to 40 in good health. CDR3s include the opening cysteine and the closing phenylalanine or tryptophan. Each record gives: clone size, V gene, D gene, J gene, CDR3 protein, CDR3 DNA. The D gene is left open where the match is weak. Only part of the rows carry a size: once, few, many, or a class if the clone is expanded.

abundance: many; v_gene: TRBV30; d_gene: NA; j_gene: TRBJ2-7; CDR3aa: CAWRWTPLGEQYF; CDR3nt: TGTGCCTGGAGATGGACCCCCCTAGGGGAGCAGTACTTC
abundance: NA; v_gene: TRBV11-3; d_gene: TRBD1; j_gene: TRBJ2-7; CDR3aa: CASSPDRGSYEQYF; CDR3nt: TGTGCCAGCAGCCCCGACAGGGGTTCCTACGAGCAGTACTTC
abundance: NA; v_gene: TRBV27; d_gene: NA; j_gene: TRBJ2-6; CDR3aa: CASSYQAGANVLTF; CDR3nt: TGTGCCAGCAGTTATCAGGCTGGGGCCAACGTCCTGACTTTC
abundance: NA; v_gene: TRBV19; d_gene: TRBD1; j_gene: TRBJ2-1; CDR3aa: CASSSTQGGEQFF; CDR3nt: TGTGCCAGTAGTTCCACACAGGGGGGTGAGCAGTTCTTC
abundance: NA; v_gene: TRBV11-3; d_gene: TRBD1; j_gene: TRBJ2-1; CDR3aa: CASSFRTGGIYNEQFF; CDR3nt: TGTGCCAGCAGCTTCCGGACAGGGGGTATTTACAATGAGCAGTTCTTC
abundance: NA; v_gene: TRBV5-5; d_gene: TRBD1; j_gene: TRBJ1-5; CDR3aa: CASSPRDSHYSNQPQHF; CDR3nt: TGTGCCAGCAGCCCCCGGGACAGCCATTATAGCAATCAGCCCCAGCATTTT
abundance: NA; v_gene: TRBV6-1; d_gene: NA; j_gene: TRBJ2-7; CDR3aa: CASSEPRWGPYEQYF; CDR3nt: TGTGCCAGCAGTGAACCCCGGTGGGGTCCCTACGAGCAGTACTTC
abundance: NA; v_gene: TRBV29-1; d_gene: NA; j_gene: TRBJ2-3; CDR3aa: CSGGEASDTQYF; CDR3nt: TGCAGCGGGGGGGAGGCATCAGATACGCAGTATTTT
abundance: NA; v_gene: TRBV2; d_gene: TRBD2; j_gene: TRBJ2-3; CDR3aa: CASSRRTSGSSDTQYF; CDR3nt: TGTGCCAGCAGTCGTCGGACTAGCGGGAGTTCAGATACGCAGTATTTT
abundance: many; v_gene: TRBV6-1; d_gene: TRBD1; j_gene: TRBJ2-2; CDR3aa: CASSESSGGTGELFF; CDR3nt: TGTGCCAGCAGTGAGAGCTCAGGGGGCACCGGGGAGCTGTTTTTT
abundance: few; v_gene: TRBV7-6; d_gene: TRBD2; j_gene: TRBJ2-5; CDR3aa: CASRTSGRSETQYF; CDR3nt: TGTGCCAGCAGGACTAGCGGGAGATCAGAGACCCAGTACTTC
abundance: NA; v_gene: TRBV5-8; d_gene: NA; j_gene: TRBJ2-5; CDR3aa: CASSLPGTKETQYF; CDR3nt: TGTGCCAGCAGCTTGCCCGGGACAAAAGAGACCCAGTACTTC
abundance: NA; v_gene: TRBV6-5; d_gene: NA; j_gene: TRBJ2-6; CDR3aa: CASSYRGSGANVLTF; CDR3nt: TGTGCCAGCAGTTACAGGGGCTCTGGGGCCAACGTCCTGACTTTC
abundance: NA; v_gene: TRBV30; d_gene: NA; j_gene: TRBJ1-1; CDR3aa: CAWMARTEAFF; CDR3nt: TGTGCCTGGATGGCCCGGACTGAAGCTTTCTTT
abundance: few; v_gene: TRBV7-9; d_gene: TRBD1; j_gene: TRBJ1-2; CDR3aa: CASSGGTGGLHGYTF; CDR3nt: TGTGCCAGCAGCGGTGGGACAGGGGGATTACATGGCTACACCTTC
abundance: once; v_gene: TRBV25-1; d_gene: NA; j_gene: TRBJ2-5; CDR3aa: CASSEFAASPIETQYF; CDR3nt: TGTGCCAGCAGTGAGTTCGCGGCATCCCCCATAGAGACCCAGTACTTC
abundance: NA; v_gene: TRBV29-1; d_gene: TRBD2; j_gene: TRBJ2-7; CDR3aa: CSAKTSGRAGEQYF; CDR3nt: TGCAGTGCCAAAACTAGCGGGAGGGCCGGTGAGCAGTACTTC
abundance: NA; v_gene: TRBV5-1; d_gene: NA; j_gene: TRBJ2-7; CDR3aa: CASSWGPGPYEQYF; CDR3nt: TGCGCCAGCAGCTGGGGACCTGGCCCCTACGAGCAGTACTTC
abundance: NA; v_gene: TRBV6-5; d_gene: NA; j_gene: TRBJ1-2; CDR3aa: CASSFRGPPNYGYTF; CDR3nt: TGTGCCAGCAGTTTTCGAGGACCGCCAAACTATGGCTACACCTTC
abundance: NA; v_gene: TRBV6-1; d_gene: TRBD2; j_gene: TRBJ2-1; CDR3aa: CASSGRTSGRADTNEQFF; CDR3nt: TGTGCCAGCAGTGGGAGGACTAGCGGGAGGGCCGATACCAATGAGCAGTTCTTC
abundance: few; v_gene: TRBV5-4; d_gene: NA; j_gene: TRBJ1-4; CDR3aa: CASSGSEGREKLFF; CDR3nt: TGTGCCAGCAGCGGGTCAGAAGGGAGGGAAAAACTGTTTTTT
abundance: few; v_gene: TRBV5-6; d_gene: NA; j_gene: TRBJ2-1; CDR3aa: CASSLSPFDEQFF; CDR3nt: TGTGCCAGCAGCTTGTCACCCTTCGATGAGCAGTTCTTC
abundance: few; v_gene: TRBV13; d_gene: TRBD1; j_gene: TRBJ1-1; CDR3aa: CASSPKTGLNTEAFF; CDR3nt: TGTGCCAGCAGCCCCAAGACAGGGTTGAACACTGAAGCTTTCTTT
abundance: NA; v_gene: TRBV10-2; d_gene: NA; j_gene: TRBJ2-5; CDR3aa: CASSDRELRETQYF; CDR3nt: TGCGCCAGCAGTGATCGTGAACTGAGAGAGACCCAGTACTTC
abundance: NA; v_gene: TRBV4-3; d_gene: NA; j_gene: TRBJ2-3; CDR3aa: CASSQDANTGGAGRTDTQYF; CDR3nt: TGCGCCAGCAGCCAAGATGCCAATACTGGGGGGGCCGGTCGCACAGATACGCAGTATTTT
abundance: NA; v_gene: TRBV7-2; d_gene: NA; j_gene: TRBJ1-2; CDR3aa: CASSSTGGVSYTF; CDR3nt: TGTGCCAGCAGCTCCACCGGGGGGGTGAGCTACACCTTC
abundance: NA; v_gene: TRBV5-1; d_gene: NA; j_gene: TRBJ2-5; CDR3aa: CASSSRDPKTETQYF; CDR3nt: TGCGCCAGCAGCTCCCGGGACCCAAAAACGGAGACCCAGTACTTC
abundance: NA; v_gene: TRBV10-1; d_gene: TRBD2; j_gene: TRBJ2-1; CDR3aa: CASRGGRSSGEQFF; CDR3nt: TGCGCCAGCAGGGGCGGGAGGAGTTCTGGTGAGCAGTTCTTC
abundance: NA; v_gene: TRBV18; d_gene: TRBD1; j_gene: TRBJ2-4; CDR3aa: CASSPDRVNIQYF; CDR3nt: TGTGCCAGCTCACCAGACAGGGTAAACATTCAGTACTTC
abundance: NA; v_gene: TRBV18; d_gene: NA; j_gene: TRBJ2-2; CDR3aa: CASSPNTGELFF; CDR3nt: TGTGCCAGCTCACCCAACACCGGGGAGCTGTTTTTT
abundance: few; v_gene: TRBV9; d_gene: NA; j_gene: TRBJ2-4; CDR3aa: CASSVVKGGIQYF; CDR3nt: TGTGCCAGCAGCGTAGTTAAGGGAGGCATTCAGTACTTC
abundance: NA; v_gene: TRBV23-1; d_gene: NA; j_gene: TRBJ2-7; CDR3aa: CASSQSIGQAGYEQYF; CDR3nt: TGCGCCAGCAGTCAATCGATTGGTCAGGCGGGTTACGAGCAGTACTTC
abundance: few; v_gene: TRBV7-2; d_gene: NA; j_gene: TRBJ2-7; CDR3aa: CASSLTGYEQYF; CDR3nt: TGTGCCAGCAGCTTGACAGGCTACGAGCAGTACTTC
abundance: NA; v_gene: TRBV27; d_gene: NA; j_gene: TRBJ2-3; CDR3aa: CASSLSSTDTQYF; CDR3nt: TGTGCCAGCAGTTTATCGAGCACAGATACGCAGTATTTT
abundance: NA; v_gene: TRBV4-2; d_gene: NA; j_gene: TRBJ2-7; CDR3aa: CASSPSIVGLATSYEQYF; CDR3nt: TGTGCCAGCAGCCCCAGTATAGTGGGTCTAGCAACCTCCTACGAGCAGTACTTC
abundance: NA; v_gene: TRBV2; d_gene: TRBD1; j_gene: TRBJ2-1; CDR3aa: CASQLGQDDEQFF; CDR3nt: TGTGCCAGTCAACTAGGACAGGACGATGAGCAGTTCTTC
abundance: NA; v_gene: TRBV6-1; d_gene: NA; j_gene: TRBJ1-5; CDR3aa: CASSEGIGNQPQHF; CDR3nt: TGTGCCAGCAGTGAAGGAATAGGGAATCAGCCCCAGCATTTT
abundance: NA; v_gene: TRBV7-7; d_gene: NA; j_gene: TRBJ2-2; CDR3aa: CASRGGNTGELFF; CDR3nt: TGTGCCAGCAGAGGAGGGAACACCGGGGAGCTGTTTTTT
abundance: few; v_gene: TRBV7-6; d_gene: NA; j_gene: TRBJ1-5; CDR3aa: CASSHGGQGQPQHF; CDR3nt: TGTGCCAGCAGCCATGGGGGACAAGGTCAGCCCCAGCATTTT
abundance: few; v_gene: TRBV29-1; d_gene: TRBD1; j_gene: TRBJ1-2; CDR3aa: CSVGGTEAYGYTF; CDR3nt: TGCAGCGTTGGCGGGACAGAAGCTTATGGCTACACCTTC
abundance: NA; v_gene: TRBV5-4; d_gene: NA; j_gene: TRBJ1-1; CDR3aa: CASSTSGASNTEAFF; CDR3nt: NA
abundance: NA; v_gene: TRBV4-3; d_gene: NA; j_gene: TRBJ1-2; CDR3aa: CASSQDAGRGEYGYTF; CDR3nt: TGCGCCAGCAGCCAAGATGCCGGCCGAGGGGAATATGGCTACACCTTC
abundance: NA; v_gene: TRBV7-6; d_gene: NA; j_gene: TRBJ2-5; CDR3aa: CASSSNGKKAETQYF; CDR3nt: TGTGCCAGCAGCTCCAATGGGAAGAAGGCAGAGACCCAGTACTTC
abundance: NA; v_gene: TRBV28; d_gene: NA; j_gene: TRBJ2-7; CDR3aa: CASSLIGDPYEQYF; CDR3nt: TGTGCCAGCAGTCTCATAGGGGACCCCTACGAGCAGTACTTC
abundance: NA; v_gene: TRBV18; d_gene: NA; j_gene: TRBJ1-3; CDR3aa: CASSPGQTTGNTIYF; CDR3nt: TGTGCCAGCTCACCCGGACAGACTACTGGAAACACCATATATTTT
abundance: NA; v_gene: TRBV5-6; d_gene: TRBD1; j_gene: TRBJ1-5; CDR3aa: CASSSRTGSFSQPQHF; CDR3nt: TGTGCCAGCAGCTCTAGGACAGGGTCTTTCTCTCAGCCCCAGCATTTT
abundance: NA; v_gene: TRBV28; d_gene: TRBD1; j_gene: TRBJ1-1; CDR3aa: CASSLNRGITEAFF; CDR3nt: TGTGCCAGCAGCTTGAACAGGGGGATCACTGAAGCTTTCTTT
abundance: once; v_gene: TRBV29-1; d_gene: TRBD2; j_gene: TRBJ2-5; CDR3aa: CSAGQGGETQYF; CDR3nt: TGCAGCGCCGGGCAGGGAGGGGAGACCCAGTACTTC
abundance: NA; v_gene: TRBV5-1; d_gene: TRBD1; j_gene: TRBJ2-3; CDR3aa: CASSLGTGDFTDTQYF; CDR3nt: TGCGCCAGCAGCTTGGGGACAGGGGACTTCACAGATACGCAGTATTTT
abundance: NA; v_gene: TRBV20-1; d_gene: NA; j_gene: TRBJ2-1; CDR3aa: CSAPDNEQFF; CDR3nt: TGCAGTGCTCCTGACAATGAGCAGTTCTTC
abundance: NA; v_gene: TRBV6-6; d_gene: NA; j_gene: TRBJ2-3; CDR3aa: CASRGGLSTDTQYF; CDR3nt: TGTGCCAGCAGGGGGGGGCTTAGCACAGATACGCAGTATTTT
abundance: NA; v_gene: TRBV7-6; d_gene: NA; j_gene: TRBJ2-3; CDR3aa: CASSPGGGAVGSTDTQYF; CDR3nt: TGTGCCAGCAGCCCCGGGGGCGGGGCGGTGGGTAGCACAGATACGCAGTATTTT